These 30 T cell receptor beta chains came from one sample sequenced in a study of shared clonotypes between healthy human individuals. TCRdb's table, derived via immunoSEQ multiplex PCR, lists solely in-frame clones and lacks some. The table includes 950,000 to 1,100,000 clones, around 75% detected once. Sequencing input: memory CD4+ T cells sorted from blood. Subset described: CD45RA-negative fraction. These receptors were obtained from a man aged 18 to 29 in good health.

The chain links TRBV27 to TRBJ1-1; D is unresolved. The CDR3 sequence is 15 residues long. V was cut by 4 bases and J by 2 bases, with 14 bases left in between. Looked up from germline, CDR1 is MNHEY and CDR2 is SMNVEV (reference sequence). CDR3 protein: CASSSPIGGNTEAFF. In nucleotides, the CDR3 is TGTGCCAGCAGTTCGCCGATCGGAGGAAACACTGAAGCTTTCTTT.

This chain joins TRBV30 and TRBJ2-7, with D unclear. The V gene lost 8 bases and the J gene lost 0 bases, with 14 bases spanning the gap. The CDR3 sequence is 13 residues long. CDR1 is GTSNPN, CDR2 SVGIG, per germline (reference sequence). CDR3 loop: CAVYGEYSYEQYF. The CDR3 DNA reads TGTGCCGTATATGGGGAATACTCCTACGAGCAGTACTTC.

The sample holds one count of this clone. This chain connects TRBV11-2 to TRBJ2-7, with D unclear. CDR1 and CDR2 from the germline V gene are SGHAT and FQNNGV. V lost 4 bases, J lost 1 base, and 11 bases lay in between. The length of the CDR3 is 14 residues. The CDR3 reads CASSSNTVSYEQYF. Here the CDR3 DNA reads TGTGCCAGCAGCTCTAACACGGTTTCCTACGAGCAGTACTTC.

In this sample, this clone turned up a few times. J is TRBJ2-4 and V is TRBV6-6, with D possibly being TRBD1 (6 bases). Trimming pared 7 bases from V and 8 bases from J, leaving 15 bases between. Germline CDR1 is MNHNY and CDR2 is SVGAGI (reference sequence). There are 13 residues in the CDR3. The CDR3 DNA follows: TGTGCCAGCAAACTCCCCCCAGGGGACATTCAGTACTTC. This translates into CASKLPPGDIQYF.

The chain couples TRBV2 to TRBJ1-6; 7 positions agree with TRBD1. The ends lost 7 bases at V and 7 bases at J; junction bases unmatched: 7. Germline V gives CDR1 SNHLY, CDR2 FYNNEI. CDR3 length: 14 residues. CDR3 loop: CASTAQGVNSPLHF. The CDR3 nucleotides read TGTGCCAGCACGGCCCAGGGGGTAAATTCACCCCTCCACTTT.

In regard to this clone: This CDR3 is also generated by other DNA sequences in the sample. The chain employs TRBV5-1 and TRBJ1-3; D ambiguous. Looked up from germline, CDR1 is SGHRS and CDR2 is YFSETQ. The CDR3 loop spans 13 amino acids. The V end lost 0 bases, the J end lost 4 bases, and 5 bases lay between the germline ends. CDR3 sequence: CASSLGLGNTIYF. DNA of the CDR3: TGCGCCAGCAGCTTGGGGTTGGGAAACACCATATATTTT.

The chain links TRBV5-1 to TRBJ2-1; 11 bases match TRBD2. Germline CDR1 reads SGHRS; CDR2 reads YFSETQ. The CDR3 is 16 amino acids. Germline trimming cut 7 bases from V and 4 bases from J; bases unmatched to any gene: 10. The CDR3 protein is CASGTSGSRNYNEQFF. CDR3 DNA sequence: TGCGCCAGCGGAACTAGCGGGAGTAGGAATTACAATGAGCAGTTCTTC.

This clone was found once. The chain has TRBV6-6 and TRBJ2-3; D is possibly TRBD1 (5 bases). Germline CDR1 is MNHNY and CDR2 is SVGAGI (reference sequence). Deletions cut 6 bases from V and 3 bases from J, with 7 bases between. The CDR3 has 12 residues. DNA of the CDR3: TGTGCCAGCAGGGGGCCGACAGATACGCAGTATTTT. It specifies CASRGPTDTQYF.

V and J are TRBV5-8 and TRBJ2-3, with a possible D match to TRBD2 (6 bases). This CDR3 is built from 15 residues. Trimming removed 0 bases from V and 0 bases from J, with 8 bases in between. From germline, CDR1 is SGHTS and CDR2 YDEGEE. The CDR3 coding sequence is TGTGCCAGCAGCTTGGGACGGGGGAGCACAGATACGCAGTATTTT. It yields the protein CASSLGRGSTDTQYF.

The V call is TRBV28, the J call TRBJ1-2, with 7 bases matching TRBD1. With V trimmed by 7 bases and J by 4 bases, 15 bases remained unmatched. The CDR3 extends over 16 amino acids. Germline-derived CDR1 and CDR2 are MDHEN and SYDVKM. CDR3 DNA: TGTGCCAGCACCTCAGGGACAGCGTCTAGTTCCTATGGCTACACCTTC. Protein sequence: CASTSGTASSSYGYTF.

V is TRBV4-1 and J is TRBJ2-3; D call uncertain. Trimming took off 0 bases at V and 0 bases at J, with 4 bases between the two ends. Germline loops: CDR1 MGHRA, CDR2 YSYEKL. CDR3 length: 14 amino acids. The CDR3 DNA reads TGCGCCAGCAGCCAAGATTCTAGCACAGATACGCAGTATTTT. Translation gives CASSQDSSTDTQYF.

Remarks on this clone: The germline gene is not matched at one end of the junction; a read error may be the cause. Other DNA variants within this sample encode the same CDR3. The chain employs TRBV30 and TRBJ1-1; the D gene is possibly TRBD1 (5 bases). The length of the CDR3 is 13 residues. Per the germline V gene, CDR1 is GTSNPN and CDR2 is SVGIG (reference sequence). As DNA, the CDR3 is TGTGCCTGGAGTACCCAGGGCAACACTGAGGCTTTCTTT. Protein: CAWSTQGNTEAFF.

This clone was detected once. CDR3 sequence: CATSRDGTEQETQYF. The CDR3 DNA reads TGTGCCACCAGCAGAGATGGTACAGAGCAAGAGACCCAGTACTTC. The genes are TRBV15 and TRBJ2-5; no firm D call. The CDR3 runs 15 residues. Germline-derived CDR1 and CDR2 are LNHNV and YYDKDF (reference sequence). Deletions cut 0 bases from V and 2 bases from J, with 10 bases between.

The V call is TRBV11-2, the J call TRBJ1-1, with 8 positions matching TRBD1. With V trimmed by 1 base and J by 4 bases, 5 bases remained unmatched. The CDR3 loop spans 15 amino acids. The V gene's germline CDR1 is SGHAT and CDR2 FQNNGV. CDR3: CASSLVVGTGTEAFF. The CDR3 DNA reads TGTGCCAGCAGCTTAGTGGTTGGGACAGGCACTGAAGCTTTCTTT. Using reference TRBV11-2 and TRBJ1-1 for the parts outside the CDR3, the full variable domain is EAGVAQSPRYKIIEKRQSVAFWCNPISGHATLYWYQQILGQGPKLLIQFQNNGVVDDSQLPKDRFSAERLKGVDSTLKIQPAKLEDSAVYLCASSLVVGTGTEAFFGQGTRLTVV.

The gene calls are TRBV11-2 and TRBJ2-7, with a tentative D call TRBD2 (6 bases). V gave up 2 bases and J gave up 6 bases, with 11 bases separating them. Germline loops: CDR1 SGHAT, CDR2 FQNNGV. The CDR3 sequence is 13 residues long. Here the CDR3 DNA reads TGTGCCAGCAGCTTATTGGGAGGAGGCGAGCAGTACTTC. Translated: CASSLLGGGEQYF. The full variable domain, rest sourced from reference TRBV11-2 and TRBJ2-7, is EAGVAQSPRYKIIEKRQSVAFWCNPISGHATLYWYQQILGQGPKLLIQFQNNGVVDDSQLPKDRFSAERLKGVDSTLKIQPAKLEDSAVYLCASSLLGGGEQYFGPGTRLTVT.

Regarding this clone: Other DNA sequences in the sample encode the same CDR3. V usage is TRBV7-2 and J usage is TRBJ1-1; 7 nucleotides agree with TRBD1. CDR3 length: 13 amino acids. With V trimmed by 5 bases and J by 1 base, 1 base remained unmatched. Germline CDR1 reads SGHTA; CDR2 reads FQGNSA. The CDR3 DNA is TGTGCCAGCAGCAGGGACAGGAACACTGAAGCTTTCTTT. It yields the protein CASSRDRNTEAFF.

With respect to this clone: Other DNA sequences in the same sample also yield this CDR3. The chain is built from TRBV9 and TRBJ2-5, with D unclear. The V and J ends lost 0 bases and 0 bases respectively, with 6 bases between them. Germline lookup yields CDR1 SGDLS and CDR2 YYNGEE. There are 14 residues in the CDR3. In DNA, the CDR3 is TGTGCCAGCAGCGTAGAAGGTTACCAAGAGACCCAGTACTTC. Encoded protein: CASSVEGYQETQYF.

The V gene is TRBV10-3, the J gene TRBJ1-5, with D perhaps matching TRBD1 (5 bases). Trimming took off 3 bases at V and 4 bases at J, with 10 bases between the two ends. The CDR3 totals 14 residues. Per germline, CDR1 ENHRY and CDR2 SYGVKD. This CDR3 reads CAISESTANQPQHF. CDR3 nucleotides: TGTGCCATCAGTGAATCGACAGCAAATCAGCCCCAGCATTTT.

The V and J genes are TRBV7-2 and TRBJ2-5; TRBD1 agrees at 7 bases. CDR1 is SGHTA, CDR2 FQGNSA, per germline. The CDR3 covers 13 residues. J was trimmed by 3 bases and V by 5 bases; bases with no gene match: 3. CDR3 region: CASSRGPEETQYF. The DNA of the CDR3 is TGTGCCAGCAGCAGGGGGCCTGAAGAGACCCAGTACTTC. The variable domain in full, completed from reference TRBV7-2 and TRBJ2-5, reads GAGVSQSPSNKVTEKGKDVELRCDPISGHTALYWYRQSLGQGLEFLIYFQGNSAPDKSGLPSDRFSAERTGGSVSTLTIQRTQQEDSAVYLCASSRGPEETQYFGPGTRLLVL.

Concerning this clone: The junction and the germline gene differ at one end; a read error may be behind it. The chain couples TRBV30 to TRBJ1-5, with TRBD1 matching 7 bases. CDR3 length equals 13 residues. CDR1 is GTSNPN and CDR2 is SVGIG in the germline V gene (reference sequence). The CDR3 DNA reads TGTGCCTGGAGCCCCTTAGGGGACAGTCCCCAACATTTT. Its translation: CAWSPLGDSPQHF.

The rearrangement links TRBV6-5 to TRBJ1-1; D uncertain. This CDR3 has 14 residues. Trimming pared 6 bases from V and 4 bases from J, leaving 15 bases between. Per germline, CDR1 MNHEY and CDR2 SVGAGI. Written as DNA, the CDR3 is TGTGCCAGCAGCATTTGGGAAGGGAGCACTGAAGCTTTCTTT. Residues: CASSIWEGSTEAFF.

The CDR3 protein is CASSLRVNTNTEAFF. CDR3 in DNA: TGTGCCAGCAGCTTAAGGGTGAACACGAACACTGAAGCTTTCTTT. The rearrangement uses TRBV11-2 and TRBJ1-1, with no clear D. CDR1 is SGHAT and CDR2 is FQNNGV in the germline V gene. The germline V and J ends were trimmed by 2 bases and 1 base, with 11 bases remaining between them. The CDR3 length is 15 residues. The full variable domain, with the rest looked up from reference TRBV11-2 and TRBJ1-1, is EAGVAQSPRYKIIEKRQSVAFWCNPISGHATLYWYQQILGQGPKLLIQFQNNGVVDDSQLPKDRFSAERLKGVDSTLKIQPAKLEDSAVYLCASSLRVNTNTEAFFGQGTRLTVV.

The chain recombines TRBV10-3 with TRBJ2-5; 11 bases match TRBD1. Germline V CDR1 and CDR2: ENHRY, SYGVKD. With V trimmed by 6 bases and J by 5 bases, 5 bases remained unmatched. The CDR3 is 14 amino acids. The CDR3 sequence is CAISRDRGLETQYF. In nucleotides, the CDR3 is TGTGCCATCAGCCGGGACAGGGGGTTGGAGACCCAGTACTTC.

The V and J genes are TRBV30 and TRBJ2-1, with D perhaps TRBD1 (6 bases). This CDR3 contains 15 residues. From germline, CDR1 is GTSNPN and CDR2 SVGIG (reference sequence). The ends were cut back, 0 bases at V and 13 bases at J, with 22 bases in the middle. CDR3 loop: CAWSVPNQGPRDQFF. The CDR3 region has the DNA TGTGCCTGGAGTGTACCGAATCAGGGGCCCAGAGACCAGTTCTTC.

The chain employs TRBV11-2 and TRBJ1-5; D might be TRBD1 (5 bases). The V end was cut by 5 bases, the J end by 5 bases, with 10 bases between. The germline CDR1 and CDR2 sequences are SGHAT and FQNNGV. The CDR3 sequence is 13 residues long. CDR3 region: CASSNQGDQPQHF. The CDR3 region has the DNA TGTGCCAGCAGCAACCAGGGCGATCAGCCCCAGCATTTT.

This chain uses TRBV29-1 with TRBJ1-1; no clear D. V lost 2 bases and J lost 7, with 8 bases in between. The CDR3 has 11 residues. Germline CDR1 and CDR2: SQVTM and ANQGSEA. The CDR3 protein is CSVEFADEAFF. CDR3 DNA sequence: TGCAGCGTTGAATTCGCGGATGAAGCTTTCTTT.

This clone has a count of ten or more. The chain has TRBV11-2 and TRBJ2-5, with D perhaps TRBD2 (5 bases). Deletions cut 5 bases from V and 4 bases from J, with 14 bases between. CDR1 and CDR2 from the germline V gene are SGHAT and FQNNGV. The length of the CDR3 is 14 residues. CDR3 sequence: CASSPSISLETQYF. The DNA of the CDR3 is TGTGCCAGCAGCCCTAGCATTAGCCTAGAGACCCAGTACTTC.

This clone was detected a few times. The chain employs TRBV6-6 and TRBJ2-3; D is unclear. This CDR3 contains 12 residues. CDR1 and CDR2 from the germline V gene are MNHNY and SVGAGI (reference sequence). V dropped 6 bases and J dropped 6 bases, with 10 bases sitting between them. The CDR3 loop reads CASSLSPDTQYF. CDR3 nucleotide sequence: TGTGCCAGCAGCCTCTCCCCCGATACGCAGTATTTT.

The V gene is TRBV7-8, the J gene TRBJ2-3, with 12 bases that match TRBD2. The germline CDR1 and CDR2 sequences are SGHVS and FQNEAQ. The CDR3 is 20 residues long. Trimming took 2 bases from V and 3 from J; bases not matched to a gene: 15. CDR3 region: CASSLTNLIALAGGTDTQYF. DNA of the CDR3: TGTGCCAGCAGCTTAACTAATTTAATAGCACTAGCGGGAGGTACAGATACGCAGTATTTT.

The gene calls are TRBV30 and TRBJ2-7; 9 bases are a match to TRBD1. Germline values: CDR1 GTSNPN, CDR2 SVGIG (reference sequence). This CDR3 is 16 amino acids long. V was pared by 3 bases and J by 4 bases, with 13 bases of the junction left unmatched. The CDR3 nucleotides are TGTGCCTGGAGCCGAACCGGGACAGGGATTATGTACGAGCAGTACTTC. Residues: CAWSRTGTGIMYEQYF.